The T cell receptor beta chain under discussion was sequenced for a study of T cell responses to AZD1222 COVID-19 vaccine (dated by TCRdb to about 2021). Study-level background: AZD1222 recipients whose second dose came at about 4 weeks and those whose second dose came at about 12 weeks were combined into one group, since spike-specific TCR depth and breadth did not differ between the two schedules. TCR sequencing was performed for 230 to 250 trial participants, of whom roughly 200 were given two doses of AZD1222 and around 25 were given two doses of MenACWY control vaccine. Trial participants were enrolled into age subgroups of 18-55, 56-69 and 70-plus years, which contained approximately 150, 28 and 58 TCR-sequenced participants, respectively. Results and caveats for the whole study, not just this receptor: Vaccine-associated CD4 TCRs spanned the whole spike protein, with dominant responses in regions 160-218 and 743-854. Most participants were white British and females outnumbered males, and the authors suggested that clonal diversity may have been underestimated. Reportedly, close to half of the unique spike-specific TCRs recognized epitopes lying outside the regions that are mutated in the B.1.351 and B.1.1.7 variants. Because no day 14 peak-response samples were available, repertoires were characterized only after the peak T cell response. After two AZD1222 doses, spike-specific TCR breadth and depth were significantly higher than at day 0 and than in MenACWY recipients. Conclusions about previously exposed vaccinees are limited, since just five or six AZD1222 recipients were seropositive for SARS-CoV-2 at baseline. The 56-69-year group was small, and its depth increase did not reach significance, likely because of low power.

On this clone itself: What this receptor recognizes is not known. The junction differs from germline at one of its ends, possibly a read error.

In light of the paper, this sample's time point label describes: baseline before first vaccination. Samples from vaccinated people were obtained from the UK trials COV001 and COV002, which included a single-blind randomized controlled phase 2/3 trial of AZD1222 (ChAdOx1 nCoV-19) in healthy adults. Trial participant PBMC samples were collected at day 0 and day 28 after the second dose for TCRbeta chain sequencing. The CDR3 regions of human TCRbeta chains were analyzed by immunosequencing. Turning to the authors' computational methods: Repertoire TCRs were checked for matches against a reference library of SARS-CoV-2-specific TCRs that had been generated using the MIRA antigen-specificity platform. Breadth was defined as the fraction of unique TCRs that were SARS-CoV-2-associated. Depth was defined as the fraction of total T cells that were SARS-CoV-2-associated. Using the MIRA data, each spike-specific TCR was mapped to the spike region that the TCR reacts to and placed in a CD4 or CD8 class. Log10-transformed breadth and depth values were compared by one-way ANOVA with Sidak's multiple comparisons tests. TCRdb took over this immuneACCESS table, retaining in-frame rearrangements with V and J assigned. Such tables are incomplete; in checked studies, under half of the missing clones stem from an unresolved V gene, and the remainder is unexplained. D and trimming were read from the DNA, whereas the V and J calls and clone size are those reported in that table. In this sample the table shows roughly 100,000 clones, 90% of which occur a single time. Roughly 5% of the sample belongs to the ten largest clones.

The CDR3 measures 15 amino acids from cysteine to phenylalanine. Only the CDR3 part of the read is kept: 45 bases, read in frame from the first base. Taken from the germline V gene (reference sequence), the CDR1 and CDR2 loops are SEHNR and FQNEAQ. The source was peripheral blood, collected on day 0 of AZD1222 vaccination. This TCR was sampled from an adult in good health. The V and J segments used are TRBV7-9 and TRBJ2-3, with TRBD2 tentatively as D gene (5 bases match). The CDR3 here reads CASSLAVASIDTQYF. Here is the DNA: TGTGCCAGCAGCTTAGCCGTGGCTAGCATAGATACGCAGTATTTT. The reference TRBV7-9 and TRBJ2-3 proteins fill in what lies around the CDR3, so the full variable domain reads DTGVSQNPRHKITKRGQNVTFRCDPISEHNRLYWYRQTLGQGPEFLTYFQNEAQLEKSRLLSDRFSAERPKGSFSTLEIQRTEQGDSAMYLCASSLAVASIDTQYFGPGTRLTVL.